This record looks at one TCR beta chain sequence and its context. Its antigen remains unidentified. No base qualities exist here, and no much larger clone lies one base off it. In the germline V gene (reference sequence), CDR1 corresponds to DFQATT and CDR2 to SNEGSKA. Inclusive of the bounding cysteine and phenylalanine, the CDR3 is 11 residues long. The DNA shown is the 33-base CDR3, in frame from base 1. V loses 6 bases at its end and J loses 15 bases; junction bases beyond the gene matches: 10. Libraries were prepared through 5' RACE. Sequencing relied on an Illumina HiSeq 2500. A second PCR of about 7 to 12 cycles was run with a J-beta primer mix and a sample-barcoded 5' primer. Each TCR beta cDNA molecule received a unique molecular identifier from a template-switch 5' adaptor carrying 12 random nucleotides. At least 2.5 million CDR3-containing paired-end reads were obtained from each sample. First-strand cDNA was synthesized from all RNA with the Mint cDNA synthesis kit, primed by a TRBC-specific oligonucleotide. Following uracil-DNA glycosylase treatment, a first 18-cycle PCR with universal primers M1SS and BC2_uni_R was performed on all cDNA. Per the original workflow: For normalization, 1 million high-quality reads were randomly selected from each sample, with every read carrying a distinct molecular identifier. Reads with shared molecular identifiers were discarded instead of being binned into consensus sequences. MiTCR, set to a Q25 quality threshold and the strictest error-elimination algorithm, was used for CDR3 identification, clonotype clustering and error correction. A nonparametric unseen species model with Euler transformation was used to estimate lower-bound total TCR beta diversity. TCRdb reworked the public reads: Q25 trimming with fastp, MiXCR clone assembly, productive beta chains retained. All rows with the same CDR3 protein become a single entry with the most common DNA and genes. The V and J calls were determined by TCRdb, not by the authors. The sample records about 640,000 distinct CDR3 sequences, 58% of which are singletons. The top ten hold approximately 37% of the sample.

The data belong to a study of blood T cells in healthy people across ages (dated by TCRdb to 2014 to 2015). At the level of the whole study: In model experiments, template switching captured about one uniquely barcoded TCR beta cDNA molecule for every two T cells. The study measured age-related changes in TCR beta repertoire diversity using deep sequencing normalized with unique cDNA molecular identifiers. Donors were grouped into four age groups: young (average approximately 15 years), middle-aged (around 39), aged (around 60) and long-lived (around 80). To avoid experimental bias, donors of different ages were distributed randomly across sequencing lanes. For two donors (one aged 18 to 29 and one aged 80 or older), the study analyzed two additional independent replicas of 1 million unique cDNA reads from the same blood draw. General findings and caveats noted by the study authors: Observed TCR beta diversity per million T cells fell roughly linearly with age, and a significant reduction was already apparent by age around 36. Because the CMV infection status of the donors was unknown, age-related changes in expanded clonotypes may potentially have been confounded. Because profiling used bulk unsorted PBMCs, naive and antigen-experienced compartments could not be compared conclusively. Observed TCR beta diversity correlated strongly with the percentage of naive T cells measured by flow cytometry. The long-lived group showed more naive CD4+ T cells, fewer expanded clones and increased TCR diversity than the aged group, suggesting age selection. Estimates of total diversity based on one million sequenced T cells were regarded as lower bounds and as underestimates.

The approximately 39 donors, aged roughly 6 to 95 years, were systemically healthy Caucasian individuals from Russia. Approximately 10 milliliters of peripheral blood were collected from each donor into EDTA-treated Vacutainer tubes. Ficoll-Paque density-gradient centrifugation was used to isolate PBMCs, with at least 7 million per sample. Total RNA, at least 6 micrograms per sample, was extracted from PBMCs with Trizol reagent. The percentages of naive CD45RAhigh/CD27high T cells were determined by flow cytometry on a PBMC aliquot from every donor. The TCR sequence derives from a man in his sixties in good health. The specimen was blood. In this chain, TRBV20-1 is recombined with TRBJ1-5; 8 bases in between match TRBD1. The encoded CDR3 is CSAGSGQGMHF. The bases read TGCAGTGCCGGGAGCGGACAGGGAATGCATTTT.